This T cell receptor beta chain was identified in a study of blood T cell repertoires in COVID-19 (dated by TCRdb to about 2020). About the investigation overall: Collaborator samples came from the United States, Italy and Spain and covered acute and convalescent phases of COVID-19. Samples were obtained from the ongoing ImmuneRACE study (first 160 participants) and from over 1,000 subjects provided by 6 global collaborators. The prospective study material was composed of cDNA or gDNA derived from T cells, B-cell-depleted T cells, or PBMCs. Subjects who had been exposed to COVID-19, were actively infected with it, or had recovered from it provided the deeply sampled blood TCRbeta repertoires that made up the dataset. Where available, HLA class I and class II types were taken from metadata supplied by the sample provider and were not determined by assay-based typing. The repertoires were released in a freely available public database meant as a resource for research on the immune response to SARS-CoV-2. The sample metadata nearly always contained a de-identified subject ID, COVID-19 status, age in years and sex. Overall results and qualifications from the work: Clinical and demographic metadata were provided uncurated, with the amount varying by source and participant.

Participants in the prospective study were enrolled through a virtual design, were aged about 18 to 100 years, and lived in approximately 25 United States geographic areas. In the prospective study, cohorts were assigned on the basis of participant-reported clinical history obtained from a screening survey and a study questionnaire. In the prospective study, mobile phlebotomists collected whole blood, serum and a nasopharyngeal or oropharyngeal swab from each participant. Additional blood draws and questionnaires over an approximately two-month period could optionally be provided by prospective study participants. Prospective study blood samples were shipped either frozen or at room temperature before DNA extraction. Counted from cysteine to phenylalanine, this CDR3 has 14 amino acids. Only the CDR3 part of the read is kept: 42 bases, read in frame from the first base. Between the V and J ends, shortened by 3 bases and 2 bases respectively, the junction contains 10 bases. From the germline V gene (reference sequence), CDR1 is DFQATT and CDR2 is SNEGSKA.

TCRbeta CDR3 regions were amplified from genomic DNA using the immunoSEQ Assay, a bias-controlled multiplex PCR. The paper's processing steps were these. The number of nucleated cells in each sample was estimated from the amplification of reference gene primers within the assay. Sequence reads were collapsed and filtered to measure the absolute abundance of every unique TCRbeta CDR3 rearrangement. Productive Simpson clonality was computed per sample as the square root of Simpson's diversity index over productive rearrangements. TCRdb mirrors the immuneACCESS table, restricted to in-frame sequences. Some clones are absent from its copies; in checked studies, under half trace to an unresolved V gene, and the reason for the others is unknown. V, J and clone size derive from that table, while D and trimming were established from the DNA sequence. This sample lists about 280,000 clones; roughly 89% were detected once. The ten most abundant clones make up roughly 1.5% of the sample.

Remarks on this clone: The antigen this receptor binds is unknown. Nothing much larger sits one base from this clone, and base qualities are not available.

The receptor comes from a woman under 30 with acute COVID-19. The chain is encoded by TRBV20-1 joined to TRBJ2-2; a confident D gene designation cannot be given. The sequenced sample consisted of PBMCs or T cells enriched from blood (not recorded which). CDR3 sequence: CSASDPVNTGELFF. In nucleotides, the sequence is TGCAGTGCTAGTGATCCCGTAAACACCGGGGAGCTGTTTTTT.